One sample yielded the 2 T cell receptor beta chains listed below, sequenced in a study of T cells after yellow fever vaccination. TCRdb fed the 5' RACE reads into MiXCR, producing one record per CDR3 protein. The sample records some 350,000 distinct CDR3 sequences, 4.1% being singletons. The starting material was PBMCs, obtained 5 days after the yellow fever booster vaccination. The receptors stem from a man aged 18 to 29 who received the YFV17D yellow fever vaccine.

This clonotype was seen a handful of times. The chain employs TRBV18 and TRBJ2-3; 7 bases align to TRBD2. Germline V lookup: CDR1 KGHSH, CDR2 LQKENI. This CDR3 contains 15 residues. With 3 bases clipped from V and 4 bases from J, the junction kept 7 bases outside the gene matches. Here the CDR3 DNA reads TGTGCCAGCTCACCCCCTGGGGCGGGGGCAGATACGCAGTATTTT. Translation: CASSPPGAGADTQYF.

The chain recombines TRBV4-3 with TRBJ2-2, with 7 bases identical to TRBD1. Unmatched junction bases numbered 7, after V lost 3 bases and J lost 6 bases. The length of the CDR3 is 15 residues. CDR1 is LGHNA, CDR2 YSLEER, per germline. The CDR3 protein is CASSHPDRDAGELFF. The CDR3 DNA is TGCGCCAGCAGCCACCCTGACAGGGATGCCGGGGAGCTGTTTTTT.